This T cell receptor (beta chain) is drawn from a study of beta chain features in type 1 diabetes. Study results and caveats: Type 1 diabetes patients had moderately but significantly shorter TCRB CDR3s in all four CD4+ subsets.

As every portion of the isolated RNA was reverse transcribed, the sequencing read expressed TCRB transcripts. The protocol was immunoSEQ multiplex PCR, while the TCRdb copy is restricted to in-frame clones and leaves out a portion. The table lists more than 300,000 clones, around a tenth of them singletons. V was shortened by 4 bases and J by 0 bases, with 9 bases between the two germline ends. The CDR3 loop spans 13 amino acids. Looked up from germline, CDR1 is SQVTM and CDR2 is ANQGSEA. This clone appeared a few times. The antigen remains undetermined. The clonotype was recovered from a man younger than 45 with type 1 diabetes. The genes are TRBV29-1 and TRBJ1-1, with a tentative D call TRBD1 (5 bases). Sequenced material: central memory CD4+ T cells from blood. CDR3 region: CSVVLQVNTEAFF. CDR3 nucleotide sequence: TGCAGCGTTGTCTTACAGGTGAACACTGAAGCTTTCTTT.